The clone carrying this TCR beta chain was found many times. The antigen is undetermined. Authors of the study amplified TCR beta CDR3 regions from RNA transcripts. The TCR CDR3 was amplified in a first-round RT-PCR using the HTBI primer set. TCRdb fed the multiplex PCR reads into MiXCR, producing one record per CDR3 protein. The sample yields 550,000 to 700,000 distinct CDR3 sequences, roughly 14% seen once. Diagnosis relied on clinical symptoms, serum thyroxine and TRAb, thyroid ultrasound and orbital computed tomography. PBMCs were collected from an approximately 10 ml volume of fresh peripheral blood. The CDR3 is 13 amino acids. The ends were cut back, 4 bases at V and 14 bases at J, with 19 bases in the middle. Germline CDR1 reads MNHEY; CDR2 reads SVGEGT. The sample belongs to a study of T cells in Graves' hyperthyroidism and ophthalmopathy. Regarding the study as a whole: Most clonotypes expanded in thyroid above 0.001 were likewise present in blood. Progression to ophthalmopathy was predicted a median of approximately 6.4 months early.

The chain is built from TRBV6-2 or TRBV6-3 and TRBJ2-3; D gene ambiguous. The receptor was derived from a woman aged 40 to 50 with Graves' ophthalmopathy. Sequencing was done on a sample of blood. CDR3 sequence (DNA): TGTGCCAGCAGTTTGGGCCTTTGGATGACGGGGTATTTT. Protein: CASSLGLWMTGYF.